Below are 8 T cell receptor beta chains sequenced from a single sample in a study of T cells in Graves' hyperthyroidism and ophthalmopathy. TCR beta CDR3 regions were amplified from RNA. HTBI primers drove first-round RT-PCR of the TCR CDR3. TCRdb fed the multiplex PCR reads into MiXCR, producing one record per CDR3 protein. Of roughly 360,000 distinct CDR3 sequences in the sample, roughly 14% were seen once. The specimen was blood. These receptors were collected from a man aged 25-40 years with Graves' hyperthyroidism that later progressed to Graves' ophthalmopathy.

This clonotype was found many times. This CDR3 is CSAEFRGPEKLFF. CDR3 bases: TGCAGTGCCGAGTTCCGGGGGCCTGAAAAACTGTTTTTT. The chain joins TRBV20-1 to TRBJ1-4, with a tentative D call TRBD1 (6 bases). Germline V gives CDR1 DFQATT, CDR2 SNEGSKA (reference sequence). The CDR3 is made up of 13 amino acids. The germline V and J ends were trimmed by 6 bases and 7 bases, with 15 bases remaining between them.

There are a few counts of this clonotype. V usage is TRBV5-6 and J usage is TRBJ2-2; TRBD1 agrees at 10 bases. With V trimmed by 0 bases and J by 2 bases, 7 bases remained unmatched. The CDR3 is 18 residues long. Germline V gene sequence: CDR1 SGHDT, CDR2 YYEEEE. CDR3 nucleotide sequence: TGTGCCAGCAGCTTGGGCCGGGACAGGGGTTTAAACACCGGGGAGCTGTTTTTT. Its protein product is CASSLGRDRGLNTGELFF. Variable domain in full (rest from reference TRBV5-6 and TRBJ2-2): DAGVTQSPTHLIKTRGQQVTLRCSPKSGHDTVSWYQQALGQGPQFIFQYYEEEERQRGNFPDRFSGHQFPNYSSELNVNALLLGDSALYLCASSLGRDRGLNTGELFFGEGSRLTVL.

This clonotype was found many times. This chain connects TRBV28 to TRBJ1-4; D may be TRBD1 (5 bases). Per germline, CDR1 MDHEN and CDR2 SYDVKM. Trimming left V 8 bases short and J 0 bases short, with 10 bases between. This CDR3 is 14 amino acids long. CDR3 sequence reads: CASGGGATNEKLFF. The CDR3 DNA sequence: TGTGCCAGCGGGGGGGGAGCAACTAATGAAAAACTGTTTTTT.

This clonotype was counted ten times or more. V is TRBV11-2 and J is TRBJ1-2, with TRBD1 matching over 7 bases. This CDR3 is 14 amino acids long. In germline, CDR1 is SGHAT, CDR2 FQNNGV. The J segment lost 5 bases and the V segment lost 5 bases, leaving 8 bases of the junction unmatched. The CDR3 sequence: CASSNGQGGYGYTF. CDR3 in DNA: TGTGCCAGCAGCAACGGGCAGGGGGGGTATGGCTACACCTTC.

This clonotype was recorded many times. The rearrangement joins TRBV24-1 to TRBJ1-2; no definite D call. Trimming stripped 5 bases from V and 3 bases from J, with 12 bases between. Germline V lookup: CDR1 KGHDR, CDR2 SFDVKD. The CDR3 covers 14 residues. This CDR3 is CATSGPGSYYGYTF. CDR3 coding DNA: TGTGCCACCAGTGGCCCGGGGTCTTACTATGGCTACACCTTC.

This clonotype was counted many times. The genes are TRBV7-9 and TRBJ2-5; 8 nucleotides line up with TRBD1. Germline assignment: CDR1 SEHNR and CDR2 FQNEAQ (reference sequence). The CDR3 has 16 amino acids. After removal of 7 bases from V and 5 bases from J, the junction contained 15 bases not matched to a gene. The CDR3 protein is CASNFLTGGDRETQYF. The CDR3 DNA reads as TGTGCCAGCAACTTCCTCACTGGCGGGGACAGGGAGACCCAGTACTTC.

This clonotype was counted between two and nine times. The chain employs TRBV11-3 and TRBJ2-5, with D possibly being TRBD2 (7 bases). The CDR3 sequence is 17 residues long. The V end lost 1 base, the J end lost 5 bases, and 20 bases lay between the germline ends. The V gene's germline CDR1 is SGHNT and CDR2 YENEEA. The CDR3: CASSLGRSTGRVETQYF. Written as DNA, the CDR3 is TGTGCCAGCAGCTTAGGTCGTTCCACAGGGAGGGTGGAGACCCAGTACTTC.

This clonotype was counted only a few times. V usage is TRBV4-1 and J usage is TRBJ2-5; 9 bases are a match to TRBD2. The CDR3 is 14 amino acids. Trimming took 5 bases from V and 4 from J; bases not matched to a gene: 5. Per the germline V gene, CDR1 is MGHRA and CDR2 is YSYEKL. The CDR3 is CASSALAGRETQYF. Written as DNA, the CDR3 is TGCGCCAGCAGCGCCCTAGCGGGGAGAGAGACCCAGTACTTC.